These 11 T cell receptor beta chains were sequenced from one sample in a study of blood T cell repertoires in COVID-19. Here immunoSEQ multiplex PCR was the method, and the copy in TCRdb shows in-frame clones only, minus some. The table includes about 150,000 clones, about 89% detected once. Sequences were obtained from peripheral blood. These receptors originate from a man aged 50-59 years with acute or convalescent COVID-19.

The chain combines TRBV9 with TRBJ2-2; 8 positions agree with TRBD2. Per germline, CDR1 SGDLS and CDR2 YYNGEE. The CDR3 runs to 15 residues. V shed 3 bases, J shed 0 bases, and the junction held 1 base outside the gene matches. The CDR3 bases are TGTGCCAGCAGCGGAGCGGGGGCGAACACCGGGGAGCTGTTTTTT. This encodes CASSGAGANTGELFF.

This chain uses TRBV7-9 with TRBJ2-6, with TRBD1 matching 10 bases. Germline loops: CDR1 SEHNR, CDR2 FQNEAQ (reference sequence). J was trimmed by 1 base and V by 5 bases; bases with no gene match: 8. The CDR3 runs 18 residues. In nucleotides, the CDR3 is TGTGCCAGCAGCCTAAAGGGGACAGGGGAATCTGGGGCCAACGTCCTGACTTTC. This sequence encodes CASSLKGTGESGANVLTF.

The rearrangement uses TRBV27 and TRBJ2-2; TRBD2 matches at 7 bases. There are 15 residues in the CDR3. Germline CDR1 is MNHEY and CDR2 is SMNVEV (reference sequence). V was pared by 3 bases and J by 1 base, with 2 bases of the junction left unmatched. Here the CDR3 DNA reads TGTGCCAGCAGTTTTATAGCGGGGAACACCGGGGAGCTGTTTTTT. Encoded protein: CASSFIAGNTGELFF.

This clone appeared once. This rearrangement joins TRBV18 to TRBJ1-2, with 8 positions matching TRBD1. The V and J ends lost 3 bases and 4 bases, in that order; junction bases with no gene match: 7. CDR3 length equals 15 residues. The germline V gene encodes CDR1 KGHSH and CDR2 LQKENI. The CDR3: CASSPDRDLLYGYTF. The CDR3 DNA follows: TGTGCCAGCTCACCGGACAGGGATCTTCTCTATGGCTACACCTTC. The whole variable domain, remainder taken from reference TRBV18 and TRBJ1-2, is NAGVMQNPRHLVRRRGQEARLRCSPMKGHSHVYWYRQLPEEGLKFMVYLQKENIIDESGMPKERFSAEFPKEGPSILRIQQVVRGDSAAYFCASSPDRDLLYGYTFGSGTRLTVV.

The chain uses TRBV6-5 and TRBJ2-2; 7 bases line up with TRBD2. The CDR3 consists of 15 residues. J was trimmed by 1 base and V by 4 bases; bases with no gene match: 3. The V gene's germline CDR1 is MNHEY and CDR2 SVGAGI. The CDR3 protein is CASSWDYRNTGELFF. The CDR3 region has the DNA TGTGCCAGCAGTTGGGACTATCGGAACACCGGGGAGCTGTTTTTT.

The sample holds one count of this clone. This chain links TRBV4-2 with TRBJ1-6; TRBD1 might be the D (5 bases). The CDR3 totals 15 residues. The germline V and J ends were trimmed by 0 bases and 10 bases, with 13 bases remaining between them. Germline loops: CDR1 LGHNA, CDR2 YNFKEQ. For the CDR3, the DNA is TGTGCCAGCAGCCAAGAAGGCAGGGTGGGATCACCCCTCCACTTT. It encodes CASSQEGRVGSPLHF.

This clone was observed a few times. The genes are TRBV28 and TRBJ1-4, with 8 bases fitting TRBD1. V shed 6 bases, J shed 8 bases, and the junction held 8 bases outside the gene matches. The CDR3 is made up of 14 amino acids. The V gene's germline CDR1 is MDHEN and CDR2 SYDVKM. CDR3 sequence (DNA): TGTGCCAGCAGAGGAATGGGACAGGTCGAAAAACTGTTTTTT. It yields the protein CASRGMGQVEKLFF.

This rearrangement joins TRBV4-1 to TRBJ1-5, with D perhaps matching TRBD1 (5 bases). V was trimmed by 1 base and J by 1 base, leaving 5 bases between them. CDR1 is MGHRA, CDR2 YSYEKL, per germline. The CDR3 is 14 residues long. The CDR3 DNA reads TGCGCCAGCAGCCAAGCAGGGAGCAATCAGCCCCAGCATTTT. The encoded protein is CASSQAGSNQPQHF.

The chain employs TRBV28 and TRBJ2-7; 10 bases line up with TRBD1. V was pared by 10 bases and J by 0 bases, with 12 bases of the junction left unmatched. The CDR3 has 16 residues. Germline V CDR1 and CDR2: MDHEN, SYDVKM. The CDR3 spells CATTGQGRLSSYEQYF. CDR3 coding DNA: TGTGCCACCACGGGACAGGGGCGCTTGAGCTCCTACGAGCAGTACTTC. Using reference TRBV28 and TRBJ2-7 for the parts outside the CDR3, the full variable domain is DVKVTQSSRYLVKRTGEKVFLECVQDMDHENMFWYRQDPGLGLRLIYFSYDVKMKEKGDIPEGYSVSREKKERFSLILESASTNQTSMYLCATTGQGRLSSYEQYFGPGTRLTVT.

The rearrangement joins TRBV28 to TRBJ1-1; a possible D gene is TRBD1 (6 bases). Germline loops: CDR1 MDHEN, CDR2 SYDVKM. This CDR3 has 11 residues. V was clipped by 5 bases and J by 12 bases, with 13 bases between them. As DNA, the CDR3 is TGTGCCAGCAGTCTTGGACAGACTACTTTCTTT. Protein product: CASSLGQTTFF. The full variable domain, rest sourced from reference TRBV28 and TRBJ1-1, is DVKVTQSSRYLVKRTGEKVFLECVQDMDHENMFWYRQDPGLGLRLIYFSYDVKMKEKGDIPEGYSVSREKKERFSLILESASTNQTSMYLCASSLGQTTFFGQGTRLTVV.

The chain carries TRBV3-1 (or the pseudogene TRBV3-2) and TRBJ2-5; 10 bases agree with TRBD2. Trimming removed 2 bases from V and 5 bases from J; junction bases left unmatched: 14. CDR3 length: 18 residues. Germline CDR1 LGHDT, CDR2 YNNKEL (reference sequence). In DNA, the CDR3 is TGTGCCAGCAGCCAAAGGGGAGGGGCTAGCGGGAGCGGGGAGACCCAGTACTTC. Translation: CASSQRGGASGSGETQYF.